Detailed here is one TCR beta chain. The target of this receptor is not known. No base quality information exists; no much larger clone differs at one position. The data stem from a study of human T cells and chemical hapten exposure (dated by TCRdb to about 2021). As for the study more broadly: Libraries were pooled for sequencing, and variation in per-sample TCR yields was attributed mainly to small differences in library volumes within the pool. Peripheral blood TCR repertoire changes were tracked in vivo in alopecia patients during primary and secondary sensitization to the hapten diphenylcyclopropenone (DPC). For every blood RNA sample, sequencing covered both the TCR alpha and TCR beta chains. The research as a whole found: No change with DPC sensitization was found in the number of TCRs above 1 in 1000 frequency, and no evidence of global repertoire structure alterations was found. After repeated subsampling, the strength of the expansion versus patch-test correlation and the threshold at which it became significant changed.

V is cut by 3 bases and J by 5 bases, and the space between the germline ends is 7 bases. The CDR3 holds 12 amino acids from the cysteine to the phenylalanine. The kept DNA is CDR3 alone, 36 bases in frame from the first base. The germline V gene gives CDR1 as SGHRS and CDR2 as YFSETQ. Total RNA was extracted from unfractionated whole blood that had been collected in Tempus Blood RNA tubes. About 5 healthy volunteers served as TCR sequencing controls and were bled at day 0, 2 weeks and 6 weeks. The library relied on 5' RACE. Sequencing instrument: Illumina MiSeq. During library preparation, unique molecular identifiers were attached to individual cDNA molecules so that TCRs could be counted in a quantitative, reproducible way. The study's processing was this. The median number of TCRs per sample was roughly 98,000, ranging from 23,224 to 690,600. The Decombinator software suite was used to annotate V, J and CDR3 in the TCR reads. For the PS versus PT1 abundance plots, all samples were subsampled to the same number of TCRs (28,000). Expanded TCRs were defined as absent before sensitization and observed at least eight times at the 2-week time point. TCRdb trimmed the raw reads at Q25, called clones with MiXCR and kept productive beta chains. Under each unique CDR3 protein, matching rows form one entry showing the most common genes and DNA. None of the V and J calls come from the authors' own analysis; TCRdb made them. This sample gives under 150,000 distinct CDR3 sequences in total; around a fifth of them show up just once. The ten largest make up around 2.7% of the sample.

Here the chain combines TRBV5-1 and TRBJ2-3; the D gene is unclear. This sequence originates from a human donor in good health. CDR3 sequence: CASSSPGDTQYF. The nucleotides read TGCGCCAGCAGCTCGCCAGGAGATACGCAGTATTTT.